These T cell receptor beta chains were read from a single sample in a study of shared clonotypes between healthy human individuals. Clones were read by immunoSEQ multiplex PCR, and TCRdb kept only the in-frame ones, dropping some. The table includes over 2 million clones, approximately 94% detected once. The sequenced sample consisted of naive CD8+ T cells sorted from blood. Every receptor here comes from a man younger than 35 in good health. Each CDR3 is given with its conserved first and last residue. The D gene is left open where the match is weak. Part of the rows lack a size; the others show once, few, many or a class for expanded clones.

TRBV15	-	11	-	TRBJ2-4	CATSRDLVEYF	TGTGCCACCAGCAGAGATCTAGTTGAGTACTTC
TRBV19	-	16	-	TRBJ2-1	CASSIAFGRVGNEQFF	TGTGCCAGTAGTATAGCCTTCGGACGGGTGGGCAATGAGCAGTTCTTC
TRBV29-1	-	13	-	TRBJ2-3	CSADTGTSDTQYF	TGCAGCGCCGACACCGGGACCTCAGATACGCAGTATTTT
TRBV4-3	once	15	TRBD2	TRBJ2-4	CASSHESGRGYIQYF	TGCGCCAGCAGCCACGAAAGCGGGAGAGGATACATTCAGTACTTC
TRBV11-2	once	15	-	TRBJ1-5	CASSLEWESNQPQHF	TGTGCCAGCAGCTTAGAGTGGGAGAGCAATCAGCCCCAGCATTTT
TRBV18	-	16	TRBD1	TRBJ1-2	CASSPPPGQGTYGYTF	TGTGCCAGCTCACCACCGCCGGGACAGGGAACCTATGGCTACACCTTC
TRBV13	-	13	-	TRBJ1-1	CASSPILETEAFF	TGTGCCAGCAGCCCCATCCTAGAGACTGAAGCTTTCTTT
TRBV7-6	-	16	-	TRBJ2-1	CASSLDLAAPNNEQFF	TGTGCCAGCAGCTTAGATTTGGCGGCCCCAAACAATGAGCAGTTCTTC
TRBV28	-	16	-	TRBJ2-7	CASSSVSRTLGYEQYF	TGTGCCAGCAGTTCTGTATCTCGGACCCTTGGGTACGAGCAGTACTTC
TRBV7-9	-	15	-	TRBJ1-2	CASSSRQFWAYGYTF	TGTGCCAGCAGCTCCCGACAGTTTTGGGCCTATGGCTACACCTTC
TRBV27	-	15	-	TRBJ1-5	CASSLQGYSNQPQHF	TGTGCCAGCAGTTTACAAGGTTATAGCAATCAGCCCCAGCATTTT
TRBV9	-	15	TRBD1	TRBJ2-1	CASSASGTGGNEQFF	TGTGCCAGCAGCGCTTCCGGGACAGGGGGCAATGAGCAGTTCTTC
TRBV7-9	-	14	-	TRBJ1-4	CASSFGTWAEKLFF	TGTGCCAGCAGCTTTGGGACCTGGGCTGAAAAACTGTTTTTT
TRBV9	-	14	-	TRBJ2-5	CASSVVGGQETQYF	TGTGCCAGCAGCGTAGTCGGGGGTCAAGAGACCCAGTACTTC
TRBV7-9	-	14	TRBD1	TRBJ1-4	CASSQTGSREKLFF	TGTGCCAGCAGCCAGACAGGGTCTCGGGAAAAACTGTTTTTT
TRBV4-1	few	15	-	TRBJ2-7	CASSQGPGISYEQYF	TGCGCCAGCAGCCAAGGTCCGGGTATCTCCTACGAGCAGTACTTC
TRBV13	-	16	-	TRBJ1-6	CASSERGGSYNSPLHF	TGTGCCAGCAGCGAGAGGGGAGGGTCCTATAATTCACCCCTCCACTTT
TRBV28	-	15	-	TRBJ2-5	CASSLSGLAEGTQYF	TGTGCCAGCAGTTTATCGGGCCTCGCCGAGGGGACCCAGTACTTC
TRBV7-9	-	13	-	TRBJ2-2	CASSLDPTGELFF	TGTGCCAGCAGCTTGGACCCGACCGGGGAGCTGTTTTTT
TRBV6-1	-	14	-	TRBJ2-7	CASSELGSTYEQYF	TGTGCCAGCAGTGAATTGGGCAGTACCTACGAGCAGTACTTC
TRBV5-3	-	14	-	TRBJ2-5	CARKAGNASETQYF	TGTGCCAGAAAGGCGGGAAACGCAAGTGAGACCCAGTACTTC
TRBV7-6	-	14	-	TRBJ1-5	CASSYCGVHQPQHF	TGTGCCAGCAGCTATTGTGGGGTTCACCAGCCCCAGCATTTT
TRBV4-3	-	16	TRBD2	TRBJ2-7	CASSQERLAGAPEQYF	TGCGCCAGCAGCCAAGAGAGACTAGCGGGAGCCCCGGAGCAGTACTTC
TRBV4-3	-	16	TRBD2	TRBJ2-3	CASSLGTSGQEDTQYF	TGCGCCAGCAGCCTAGGGACTAGCGGACAGGAAGATACGCAGTATTTT
TRBV19	-	16	-	TRBJ1-5	CASSPDFGDSYQPQHF	TGTGCCAGTAGTCCAGATTTCGGGGATTCGTATCAGCCCCAGCATTTT
TRBV9	-	12	-	TRBJ2-1	CASSGDANEQFF	TGTGCCAGCTCTGGGGACGCGAATGAGCAGTTCTTC
TRBV2	-	15	-	TRBJ2-7	CASSEAGASSGEQYF	TGTGCCAGCAGTGAAGCAGGCGCCAGCTCGGGCGAGCAGTACTTC
TRBV10-1	-	14	-	TRBJ2-1	CASSESVAAGWQFF	TGCGCCAGCAGTGAGTCCGTAGCGGCCGGATGGCAGTTCTTC
TRBV11-2	-	14	-	TRBJ1-6	CASSAGPYNSPLHF	TGTGCCAGCAGCGCGGGTCCCTATAATTCACCCCTCCACTTT
TRBV4-3	few	17	-	TRBJ1-6	CASSQDHGGTYNSPLHF	TGCGCCAGCAGCCAAGACCATGGAGGGACCTATAATTCACCCCTCCACTTT
TRBV5-8	-	14	-	TRBJ2-5	CASSPMGGLETQYF	TGTGCCAGCAGTCCAATGGGCGGACTGGAAACCCAGTACTTC
TRBV7-9	-	13	-	TRBJ2-1	CASSPDSYNEQFF	TGTGCCAGCAGCCCCGATTCCTACAATGAGCAGTTCTTC
TRBV2	-	11	-	TRBJ2-7	CASLGTYEQYF	TGTGCCAGCCTGGGCACCTACGAGCAGTACTTC
TRBV4-1	few	14	TRBD1	TRBJ1-4	CASSQVQGGEKLFF	TGCGCCAGCAGCCAAGTGCAGGGGGGTGAAAAACTGTTTTTT
TRBV13	-	15	TRBD2	TRBJ2-1	CASSPGLAGGHEQFF	TGTGCCAGCAGCCCGGGACTAGCGGGAGGGCATGAGCAGTTCTTC
TRBV4-2	-	17	TRBD2	TRBJ2-7	CASSPNGLAGGNYEQYF	TGTGCCAGCAGCCCTAACGGACTAGCGGGGGGGAACTACGAGCAGTACTTC
TRBV7-2	-	15	TRBD2	TRBJ2-7	CASSETSGSPYEQYF	TGTGCCAGCAGCGAAACTAGCGGCTCCCCCTACGAGCAGTACTTC
TRBV7-6	-	16	TRBD2	TRBJ2-4	CASSPWEGEGQNIQYF	TGTGCCAGCAGCCCGTGGGAGGGTGAGGGCCAAAACATTCAGTACTTC
TRBV19	-	17	-	TRBJ2-2	CASRSFGRQGVGGELFF	TGTGCCAGCCGATCGTTTGGGCGGCAGGGAGTAGGAGGGGAGCTGTTTTTT
TRBV9	-	19	TRBD1	TRBJ2-7	CASSPRGPGGGVGSYEQYF	TGTGCCAGCAGCCCCAGGGGGCCAGGGGGCGGAGTAGGGTCCTACGAGCAGTACTTC
TRBV4-1	-	17	-	TRBJ2-2	CASSQEGGASSTGELFF	TGCGCCAGCAGCCAAGAGGGGGGCGCATCCTCCACCGGGGAGCTGTTTTTT
TRBV13	-	14	TRBD1	TRBJ2-5	CASSLGLDRGTQYF	TGTGCCAGCAGCTTAGGCCTAGACAGGGGGACCCAGTACTTC
TRBV29-1	-	13	-	TRBJ2-3	CSVESGSPDTQYF	TGCAGCGTTGAATCGGGGAGCCCAGATACGCAGTATTTT
TRBV7-6	-	15	TRBD2	TRBJ2-7	CASSPRLAGDYEQYF	TGTGCCAGCAGCCCGCGACTAGCGGGGGACTACGAGCAGTACTTC
TRBV27	once	14	-	TRBJ1-5	CASSSLLGNQPQHF	TGTGCCAGCAGTAGTCTACTGGGCAATCAGCCCCAGCATTTT
TRBV5-8	-	15	-	TRBJ1-1	CASSPQVPPGTEAFF	TGTGCCAGCAGCCCGCAGGTCCCTCCTGGGACTGAAGCTTTCTTT
TRBV4-2	-	17	-	TRBJ2-1	CASSQRFGLASYNEQFF	TGTGCCAGCAGCCAAAGATTTGGTCTCGCCTCCTACAATGAGCAGTTCTTC
TRBV27	-	18	-	TRBJ2-1	CASSSYGHGGSSYNEQFF	TGTGCCAGCAGTTCCTACGGCCATGGGGGGAGCTCCTACAATGAGCAGTTCTTC
TRBV6-5	few	13	-	TRBJ1-1	CASSRGENTEAFF	TGTGCCAGCAGTAGGGGGGAGAACACTGAAGCTTTCTTT
TRBV7-9	-	16	TRBD1	TRBJ2-3	CASSTRTGWATDTQYF	TGTGCCAGCAGCACACGGACAGGGTGGGCCACAGATACGCAGTATTTT
TRBV18	-	12	-	TRBJ2-5	CASSGSKETQYF	TGTGCCAGCTCCGGCAGCAAAGAGACCCAGTACTTC
TRBV19	-	13	TRBD1	TRBJ1-5	CASSMTGNQPQHF	TGTGCCAGTAGTATGACAGGGAATCAGCCCCAGCATTTT
TRBV27	-	14	-	TRBJ1-1	CASRVTEVYTEAFF	TGTGCCAGCAGGGTAACAGAGGTATACACTGAAGCTTTCTTT